Listed here are 26 T cell receptor beta chains from one sample, sequenced in a study of identical twins. MiXCR was run by TCRdb on the 5' RACE reads, yielding one entry per CDR3 protein. Of approximately 890,000 distinct CDR3 sequences in the sample, 9% to 15% were seen once. The same data also went into a second study, on yellow fever vaccine responses in identical twins.

The sequencing sample was made of PBMCs. Receptors were obtained from a woman between 18 and 29 years old in good health.

This clonotype was seen at least ten times. The chain uses TRBV12-3 or TRBV12-4 and TRBJ2-1; D is ambiguous. V lost 8 bases and J 6 bases, leaving 11 bases between the germline ends. This CDR3 has 12 residues. This chain's CDR3 is CASSPRVNEQFF. Here the CDR3 DNA reads TGTGCCAGCTCACCAAGGGTCAATGAGCAGTTCTTC.

CDR3: CSVPGLVSYNEQFF. As DNA, the CDR3 is TGCAGCGTTCCTGGACTAGTCTCCTACAATGAGCAGTTCTTC. V and J are TRBV29-1 and TRBJ2-1, with 7 bases that match TRBD2. CDR1 and CDR2 (germline): SQVTM, ANQGSEA. The ends lost 5 bases at V and 0 bases at J; junction bases unmatched: 4. This CDR3 spans 14 amino acids.

The chain recombines TRBV12-3 or TRBV12-4 with TRBJ2-1, with 7 bases matching TRBD1. V shed 6 bases and J 1 base; nucleotides not matched to a gene: 6. This CDR3 spans 15 amino acids. DNA for the CDR3: TGTGCCAGCAGCACCGAGGGGGCTTCCTACAATGAGCAGTTCTTC. This sequence encodes CASSTEGASYNEQFF.

The rearrangement joins TRBV11-3 to TRBJ2-7; 7 bases align to TRBD2. The V gene's germline CDR1 is SGHNT and CDR2 YENEEA. The CDR3 is 16 amino acids. V lost 5 bases and J lost 4; bases outside the gene matches: 14. CDR3 amino acids: CASSQPGGWEGYEQYF. For the CDR3, the DNA is TGTGCCAGCAGCCAACCCGGGGGGTGGGAGGGATACGAGCAGTACTTC.

This chain connects TRBV20-1 to TRBJ1-2; D might be TRBD1 (6 bases). Germline V gene lookup returns CDR1 DFQATT and CDR2 SNEGSKA (reference sequence). This CDR3 is built from 13 residues. Trimming took 2 bases from V and 4 from J, leaving 11 bases between them. This CDR3 reads CSARPGGFYGYTF. In DNA, the CDR3 is TGCAGTGCTAGACCCGGGGGCTTCTATGGCTACACCTTC.

This clonotype was seen a handful of times. J is TRBJ1-1 and V is TRBV7-9; a weak D match, TRBD1 (5 bases). The CDR3 covers 14 residues. Germline V lookup: CDR1 SEHNR, CDR2 FQNEAQ (reference sequence). The V and J ends lost 5 bases and 11 bases respectively, with 21 bases between them. CDR3 nucleotide sequence: TGTGCCAGCAGCCCCGCCCTAAAGGGGCGAGTTGCTTTCTTT. It codes for CASSPALKGRVAFF.

This clonotype occurred a few times. The chain employs TRBV2 and TRBJ1-6; D gene ambiguous. This CDR3 spans 12 amino acids. Germline V gene sequence: CDR1 SNHLY, CDR2 FYNNEI. The V gene lost 8 bases and the J gene lost 6 bases, with 8 bases spanning the gap. CDR3 loop: CASERSNSPLHF. CDR3 DNA: TGTGCCAGCGAGCGCAGTAATTCACCCCTCCACTTT.

This clonotype was seen a few times. The chain links TRBV10-3 to TRBJ1-2; D perhaps matches TRBD1 (5 bases). The CDR3 runs to 13 residues. Germline V CDR1 and CDR2: ENHRY, SYGVKD. V was trimmed by 6 bases and J by 7 bases, leaving 15 bases between them. The CDR3 is CAIRGQSTGGYTF. The CDR3 DNA is TGTGCCATCAGGGGGCAATCGACGGGTGGCTACACCTTC.

This clonotype was counted between two and nine times. V usage is TRBV6-2 or TRBV6-3 and J usage is TRBJ2-7; D might be TRBD1 (5 bases). This CDR3 spans 14 amino acids. Germline V CDR1 and CDR2: MNHEY, SVGEGT. The V end lost 5 bases, the J end lost 1 base, and 12 bases lay between the germline ends. DNA of the CDR3: TGTGCCAGCAGTGCAGGGTTTGGTTCCTACGAGCAGTACTTC. It is translated as CASSAGFGSYEQYF.

The rearrangement joins TRBV6-5 to TRBJ2-2; perhaps TRBD1 as D (6 bases). The CDR3 is 14 amino acids. Germline V gene data show CDR1 as MNHEY and CDR2 as SVGAGI. V was pared by 2 bases and J by 3 bases, with 7 bases between. The CDR3 spells CASSYRGYTGELFF. The CDR3 nucleotides are TGTGCCAGCAGTTACAGGGGGTACACCGGGGAGCTGTTTTTT.

The CDR3 protein is CASSLASGNRDEQFF. In nucleotides, the CDR3 is TGTGCCAGCAGTTTAGCTAGCGGGAATCGCGATGAGCAGTTCTTC. The genes are TRBV28 and TRBJ2-1; TRBD2 matches at 9 bases. CDR1 and CDR2 (germline): MDHEN, SYDVKM. V shed 2 bases, J shed 8 bases, and the junction held 7 bases outside the gene matches. The CDR3 sequence is 15 residues long. Combining the CDR3 with reference TRBV28 and TRBJ2-1 gives the whole variable domain DVKVTQSSRYLVKRTGEKVFLECVQDMDHENMFWYRQDPGLGLRLIYFSYDVKMKEKGDIPEGYSVSREKKERFSLILESASTNQTSMYLCASSLASGNRDEQFFGPGTRLTVL.

The chain is built from TRBV20-1 and TRBJ1-1; no clear D. Germline CDR1 and CDR2: DFQATT and SNEGSKA (reference sequence). The CDR3 contains 11 residues. V was clipped by 6 bases and J by 11 bases, with 16 bases between them. The DNA for the CDR3 is TGCAGTGCAAGGCCAGCGGCGGGGGCTTTCTTT. It yields the protein CSARPAAGAFF.

A few counts support this clonotype. The chain employs TRBV10-3 and TRBJ1-6; 7 positions match TRBD1. CDR3 length: 13 amino acids. V was clipped by 8 bases and J by 7 bases; unmatched bases: 5. Germline V gene data show CDR1 as ENHRY and CDR2 as SYGVKD. The DNA for the CDR3 is TGTGCCATCGGACCGGGACAGAATTCACCCCTCCACTTT. Protein product: CAIGPGQNSPLHF.

V usage is TRBV3-1 and J usage is TRBJ1-4; D not resolved. CDR3 size: 12 residues. V was shortened by 1 base and J by 11 bases, with 8 bases between the two germline ends. Germline V gene sequence: CDR1 LGHDT, CDR2 YNNKEL (reference sequence). CDR3 region: CASSQGGWKLFF. For the CDR3, the DNA is TGTGCCAGCAGCCAAGGAGGTTGGAAACTGTTTTTT.

This clonotype was counted at least ten times. This sequence joins TRBV10-3 and TRBJ1-3; tentative D call: TRBD1 (5 bases). V was trimmed by 4 bases and J by 3 bases, leaving 10 bases between them. The length of the CDR3 is 14 residues. Looked up from germline, CDR1 is ENHRY and CDR2 is SYGVKD. The CDR3 DNA reads TGTGCCATCAGTGCCCTCGACAGTGGAAACACCATATATTTT. It codes for CAISALDSGNTIYF.

The chain joins TRBV6-1 to TRBJ1-2; D remains ambiguous. Trimming shortened V by 2 bases and J by 4 bases, and 14 bases separated the two germline ends. The CDR3 length is 15 residues. CDR1 is MNHNS and CDR2 is SASEGT in the germline V gene. CDR3 coding DNA: TGTGCCAGCAGTGAACCCGGCAGACCCCTCTATGGCTACACCTTC. This sequence encodes CASSEPGRPLYGYTF.

The chain is built from TRBV12-5 and TRBJ1-1, with a possible D match to TRBD1 (5 bases). The CDR3 sequence is 12 residues long. Per germline, CDR1 LGHNT and CDR2 FRNRAP. Trimming stripped 7 bases from V and 6 bases from J, with 12 bases between. The CDR3 nucleotides are TGTGCTAGTGATGGAGAGGGGTCTGAAGCTTTCTTT. It codes for CASDGEGSEAFF.

This clonotype has ten or more counts. The chain combines TRBV6-1 with TRBJ2-2, with 8 bases lining up with TRBD2. Germline V gene lookup returns CDR1 MNHNS and CDR2 SASEGT. V lost 4 bases and J lost 6; bases outside the gene matches: 7. The CDR3 totals 15 residues. The CDR3 here is CASSGGLVFAGELFF. DNA for the CDR3: TGTGCCAGCAGTGGGGGACTAGTTTTCGCCGGGGAGCTGTTTTTT.

The chain is built from TRBV5-6 and TRBJ2-4, with TRBD2 identical over 10 bases. The V gene end was trimmed by 4 bases and the J gene end by 0 bases; junction bases not matched to a gene: 4. CDR3 length equals 16 residues. CDR1 and CDR2 (germline): SGHDT, YYEEEE. The CDR3 loop reads CASSQRTSGAKNIQYF. CDR3 bases: TGTGCCAGCAGCCAGAGGACTAGCGGAGCCAAAAACATTCAGTACTTC.

The J gene is TRBJ2-7, the V gene TRBV7-9; D is perhaps TRBD1 or TRBD2 (5 bases each). The CDR3 extends over 14 amino acids. CDR1 and CDR2 (germline): SEHNR, FQNEAQ (reference sequence). Trimming took 5 bases from V and 4 from J, leaving 15 bases between them. CDR3 bases: TGTGCCAGCAGCCAGGACACGACTACTTACGAGCAGTACTTC. It codes for CASSQDTTTYEQYF.

This clonotype was picked up a small number of times. V is TRBV6-1 and J is TRBJ2-1; 9 bases are shared with TRBD2. Germline CDR1 MNHNS, CDR2 SASEGT. After removal of 3 bases from V and 6 bases from J, the junction contained 9 bases not matched to a gene. The CDR3 runs to 16 residues. CDR3 sequence: CASSDEIAGASNEQFF. The CDR3, as DNA: TGTGCCAGCAGTGACGAGATAGCGGGAGCTAGCAATGAGCAGTTCTTC.

The genes are TRBV2 and TRBJ1-4; TRBD1 aligns across 7 bases. V trimming: 3 bases; J trimming: 2 bases; junction bases outside the gene matches: 12. This CDR3 region has 18 residues. CDR1 and CDR2 (germline): SNHLY, FYNNEI. In DNA form, the CDR3 reads TGTGCCAGCAGTGACATGACAGGGAGCGCAACCACTAATGAAAAACTGTTTTTT. Amino acid sequence: CASSDMTGSATTNEKLFF.

The chain carries TRBV7-9 and TRBJ2-7; D might be TRBD2 (5 bases). CDR1 and CDR2 (germline): SEHNR, FQNEAQ (reference sequence). The V end was cut by 5 bases, the J end by 2 bases, with 13 bases between. The CDR3 consists of 14 residues. The CDR3 coding sequence is TGTGCCAGCAGCGCAAGCGGCCAGCCCTACGAGCAGTACTTC. Translation gives CASSASGQPYEQYF.

CDR3 in amino acids: CASSQDRGAIPNEQFF. The CDR3 DNA is TGTGCCAGCAGCCAAGATCGGGGGGCGATTCCCAATGAGCAGTTCTTC. V usage is TRBV4-2 and J usage is TRBJ2-1; D might be TRBD2 (7 bases). V was pared by 0 bases and J by 6 bases, with 15 bases between. The CDR3 sequence is 16 residues long. Per germline, CDR1 LGHNA and CDR2 YNFKEQ.

The chain carries TRBV20-1 and TRBJ1-5; TRBD1 agrees at 10 bases. The CDR3 has 15 amino acids. CDR1 and CDR2 (germline): DFQATT, SNEGSKA (reference sequence). V gave up 6 bases and J gave up 9 bases; unmatched junction bases: 14. CDR3 residues: CSARDKTDRGRPQHF. CDR3 nucleotides: TGCAGTGCCCGCGATAAAACGGACAGGGGGAGGCCCCAGCATTTT.

This clonotype was seen only a few times. V and J are TRBV7-2 and TRBJ2-1, with 9 bases aligning to TRBD2. J gave up 6 bases and V 2 bases, and 8 bases lay outside the gene matches. CDR3 size: 16 residues. From germline, CDR1 is SGHTA and CDR2 FQGNSA. The CDR3 DNA is TGTGCCAGCAGCTTAACAGGGCTAGCGGGATTCAATGAGCAGTTCTTC. It encodes CASSLTGLAGFNEQFF. The entire variable domain, with the rest obtained from reference TRBV7-2 and TRBJ2-1, is as follows: GAGVSQSPSNKVTEKGKDVELRCDPISGHTALYWYRQSLGQGLEFLIYFQGNSAPDKSGLPSDRFSAERTGGSVSTLTIQRTQQEDSAVYLCASSLTGLAGFNEQFFGPGTRLTVL.